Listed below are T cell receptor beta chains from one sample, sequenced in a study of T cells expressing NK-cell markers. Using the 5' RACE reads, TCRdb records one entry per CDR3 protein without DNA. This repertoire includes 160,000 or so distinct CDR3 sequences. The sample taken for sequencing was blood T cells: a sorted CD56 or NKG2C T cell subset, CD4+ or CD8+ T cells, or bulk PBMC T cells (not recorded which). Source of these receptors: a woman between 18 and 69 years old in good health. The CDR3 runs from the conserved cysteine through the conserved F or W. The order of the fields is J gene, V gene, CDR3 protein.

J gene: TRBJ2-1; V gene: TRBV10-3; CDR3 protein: CAISEYLNNEQFF
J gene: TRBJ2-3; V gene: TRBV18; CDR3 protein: CASSPPELVTDTQYF
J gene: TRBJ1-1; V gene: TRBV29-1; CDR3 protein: CSTSDKLNTEAFF
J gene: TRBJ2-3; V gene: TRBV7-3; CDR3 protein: CASSPQPGLGGGTQYF
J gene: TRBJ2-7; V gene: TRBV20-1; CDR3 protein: CSASSGGGIYEQYF
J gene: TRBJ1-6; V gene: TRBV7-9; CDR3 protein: CASSLDSFLHF
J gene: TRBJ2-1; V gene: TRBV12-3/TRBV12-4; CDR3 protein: CASSSQRKIISDEQFF
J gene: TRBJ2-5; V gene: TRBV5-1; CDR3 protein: CASSLDNRAVRETQYF
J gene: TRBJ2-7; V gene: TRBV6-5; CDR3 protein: CASSYDRGPSYEQYF
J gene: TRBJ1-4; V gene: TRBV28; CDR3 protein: CASTPRLVRVEKLFF
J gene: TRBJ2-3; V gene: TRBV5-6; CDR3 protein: CASSRDFTDTQYF
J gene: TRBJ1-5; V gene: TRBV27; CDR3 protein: CASRSGVGNSNQPQHF
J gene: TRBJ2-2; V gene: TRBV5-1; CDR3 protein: CASSLEGSGRTGELFF
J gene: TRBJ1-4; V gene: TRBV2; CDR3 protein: CASTRFEKLFF
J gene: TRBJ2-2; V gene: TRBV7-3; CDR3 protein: CASSLVGSGELFF
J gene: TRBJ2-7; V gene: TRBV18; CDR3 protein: CASSSGHSYEQYF